The 30 T cell receptor beta chains given below trace back to one sample, sequenced in a study of cytomegalovirus exposure and HLA in healthy donors. PCR primers comprised 60 Vbeta and 13 Jbeta primers. Measured with immunoSEQ multiplex PCR; TCRdb has only the in-frame clones, and not every one. The table shows roughly 110,000 clones, with roughly 80% occurring only once. The sequencing input was PBMCs. The receptor source for this set is a man aged 25-45 years in good health and CMV-seronegative.

This chain uses TRBV28 with TRBJ1-2; D ambiguous. The CDR3 length is 13 residues. Looked up from germline, CDR1 is MDHEN and CDR2 is SYDVKM. Between the trimmed V and J ends, which lost 10 bases and 6 bases, there was a span of 18 bases. For the CDR3, the DNA is TGTGCCACCCAAAGAGCGGGGTTGGATGGCTACACCTTC. It translates to CATQRAGLDGYTF.

This clone was found a few times. The J gene is TRBJ2-7, the V gene TRBV6-5; TRBD1 matches at 11 bases. The CDR3 loop spans 15 amino acids. V shed 5 bases, J shed 3 bases, and the junction held 6 bases outside the gene matches. Germline assignment: CDR1 MNHEY and CDR2 SVGAGI. CDR3 sequence reads: CASSPPGQGVYEQYF. The CDR3 DNA sequence: TGTGCCAGCAGTCCGCCGGGACAGGGGGTCTACGAGCAGTACTTC.

The chain recombines TRBV29-1 with TRBJ2-3; TRBD1 agrees at 10 bases. The CDR3 totals 13 residues. V lost 5 bases to trimming and J lost 3 bases; unmatched junction nucleotides: 2. Germline V gene data show CDR1 as SQVTM and CDR2 as ANQGSEA. Here the CDR3 reads CSVRGQGTDTQYF. DNA for the CDR3: TGCAGCGTTAGGGGACAGGGGACAGATACGCAGTATTTT.

The chain has TRBV13 and TRBJ2-5, with 9 bases matching TRBD2. The CDR3 has 15 residues. V shed 2 bases and J 5 bases; nucleotides not matched to a gene: 6. The germline V gene has CDR1 PRHDT and CDR2 FYEKMQ (reference sequence). CDR3 loop: CASSLIAGGGETQYF. The CDR3 bases are TGTGCCAGCAGCTTAATCGCGGGAGGGGGCGAGACCCAGTACTTC.

This clone was observed once. This sequence joins TRBV30 and TRBJ1-1, with D unclear. CDR1 and CDR2 from the germline V gene are GTSNPN and SVGIG (reference sequence). V was trimmed by 3 bases and J by 4 bases, leaving 9 bases between them. The CDR3 has 12 amino acids. CDR3 loop: CAWSAGSTEAFF. CDR3 DNA sequence: TGTGCCTGGAGCGCAGGTAGCACTGAAGCTTTCTTT.

The gene calls are TRBV6-1 and TRBJ2-3, with 11 bases fitting TRBD2. Germline loops: CDR1 MNHNS, CDR2 SASEGT. The CDR3 length is 13 residues. The ends lost 2 bases at V and 14 bases at J; junction bases unmatched: 6. The CDR3 DNA reads as TGTGCCAGCAGTGAATGGCTAGCGGGAGGACTGTATTTT. Its translation: CASSEWLAGGLYF.

This clone was counted a single time. The J gene is TRBJ2-7, the V gene TRBV25-1; 7 bases match TRBD1. Germline V lookup: CDR1 MGHDK, CDR2 SYGVNS. CDR3 size: 13 residues. Losses at the gene ends were 8 bases for V and 3 bases for J; bases not matched to a gene: 7. The CDR3 loop reads CASPPGQNYEQYF. CDR3 nucleotide sequence: TGTGCCAGCCCGCCGGGACAGAACTACGAGCAGTACTTC.

The chain combines TRBV5-1 with TRBJ2-6; D is possibly TRBD1 (6 bases). The CDR3 totals 18 residues. From germline, CDR1 is SGHRS and CDR2 YFSETQ. Trimming took 1 base from V and 0 from J, leaving 14 bases between them. The CDR3 nucleotides read TGCGCCAGCAGCTTGATCGTGGGGGCGACCTCTGGGGCCAACGTCCTGACTTTC. The encoded protein is CASSLIVGATSGANVLTF. Using reference TRBV5-1 and TRBJ2-6 for the parts outside the CDR3, the full variable domain is KAGVTQTPRYLIKTRGQQVTLSCSPISGHRSVSWYQQTPGQGLQFLFEYFSETQRNKGNFPGRFSGRQFSNSRSEMNVSTLELGDSALYLCASSLIVGATSGANVLTFGAGSRLTVL.

This rearrangement joins TRBV19 to TRBJ2-2; perhaps TRBD2 as D (5 bases). Germline CDR1 is LNHDA and CDR2 is SQIVND (reference sequence). V lost 5 bases and J lost 6, with 7 bases in between. The CDR3 has 12 amino acids. CDR3 loop: CASSYSAGELFF. CDR3 DNA sequence: TGTGCCAGTAGTTATAGCGCCGGGGAGCTGTTTTTT. The full variable domain, rest sourced from reference TRBV19 and TRBJ2-2, is DGGITQSPKYLFRKEGQNVTLSCEQNLNHDAMYWYRQDPGQGLRLIYYSQIVNDFQKGDIAEGYSVSREKKESFPLTVTSAQKNPTAFYLCASSYSAGELFFGEGSRLTVL.

This clone was counted between two and nine times. The gene calls are TRBV6-4 and TRBJ2-1, with TRBD2 matching 8 bases. Trimming took 4 bases from V and 0 from J; bases not matched to a gene: 5. CDR1 and CDR2 (germline): MRHNA, SNTAGT. CDR3 length: 16 residues. The CDR3 DNA follows: TGTGCCAGCAGTGCCATCAGCGGGAGCTCCTACAATGAGCAGTTCTTC. It is translated as CASSAISGSSYNEQFF.

The DNA for the CDR3 is TGTGCCAGCAGCTTATCAGGGTCTGGGCCCCAGCATTTT. Translated, it gives CASSLSGSGPQHF. The rearrangement links TRBV7-3 to TRBJ1-5; the D gene is possibly TRBD1 (5 bases). The CDR3 runs 13 residues. CDR1 is SGHTA and CDR2 is FQGTGA in the germline V gene. Trimming removed 2 bases from V and 9 bases from J, with 11 bases in between.

The chain uses TRBV21-1 and TRBJ1-2; TRBD1, as called in the table, went unchecked against the DNA. TRBV21-1 is labeled a pseudogene. The CDR3 consists of 17 residues. The CDR3 region is CASSKGGQGRANYGYTF. The DNA for the CDR3 is TGTGCCAGCAGCAAAGGGGGACAGGGGAGAGCTAACTATGGCTACACCTTC.

The chain couples TRBV9 to TRBJ1-1; no clear D. Germline CDR1 and CDR2: SGDLS and YYNGEE. Trimming pared 4 bases from V and 1 base from J, leaving 11 bases between. This CDR3 contains 14 residues. CDR3 loop: CASSPFEGNTEAFF. For the CDR3, the DNA is TGTGCCAGCAGCCCGTTTGAGGGGAACACTGAAGCTTTCTTT.

This clone was detected only a few times. The chain has TRBV28 and TRBJ1-5; 7 bases are shared with TRBD1. V gave up 6 bases and J gave up 3 bases; unmatched junction bases: 11. Germline V lookup: CDR1 MDHEN, CDR2 SYDVKM. CDR3 length: 16 amino acids. The CDR3 bases are TGTGCCAGCAGGTCCCCGAGACAGGGCTCCAATCAGCCCCAGCATTTT. It translates to CASRSPRQGSNQPQHF.

The chain uses TRBV29-1 and TRBJ2-5, with D perhaps matching TRBD2 (5 bases). The CDR3 is 14 amino acids. CDR1 is SQVTM and CDR2 is ANQGSEA in the germline V gene. The germline V and J ends were trimmed by 4 bases and 9 bases, with 21 bases remaining between them. The CDR3 nucleotides are TGCAGCGTTGTCCCCGGGGTCATAGTCCTGGCCCAGTACTTC. Translated: CSVVPGVIVLAQYF.

This clone was counted between two and nine times. The chain carries TRBV5-1 and TRBJ2-1, with a possible D match to TRBD2 (6 bases). The germline CDR1 and CDR2 sequences are SGHRS and YFSETQ. CDR3 length: 15 residues. V was trimmed by 4 bases and J by 3 bases, leaving 14 bases between them. CDR3 sequence (DNA): TGCGCCAGCAGCAATGGAGGGCAGAGCTACAATGAGCAGTTCTTC. Amino acid sequence: CASSNGGQSYNEQFF.

CDR3 sequence reads: CSVEAGATNTGELFF. The CDR3 coding sequence is TGCAGCGTTGAGGCGGGGGCCACGAACACCGGGGAGCTGTTTTTT. The chain carries TRBV29-1 and TRBJ2-2; tentative D call: TRBD2 (7 bases). Germline CDR1 reads SQVTM; CDR2 reads ANQGSEA. The CDR3 consists of 15 residues. Trimming pared 3 bases from V and 0 bases from J, leaving 11 bases between.

This clone has more than one count but fewer than ten. This chain uses TRBV6-1 with TRBJ1-1, with D tentatively TRBD1 (5 bases). V lost 6 bases and J lost 1, with 15 bases in between. This CDR3 has 15 amino acids. Germline V CDR1 and CDR2: MNHNS, SASEGT. The CDR3 region has the DNA TGTGCCAGCAGCTCGGGGGGGAGTCAGAACACTGAAGCTTTCTTT. It translates to CASSSGGSQNTEAFF.

The V call is TRBV5-4, the J call TRBJ2-7; TRBD1 agrees at 7 bases. This CDR3 contains 13 residues. V lost 9 bases to trimming and J lost 5 bases; unmatched junction nucleotides: 11. The V gene's germline CDR1 is SGHNT and CDR2 YYREEE (reference sequence). CDR3 in amino acids: CATTSGGVDEQYF. DNA for the CDR3: TGTGCCACCACGTCAGGGGGTGTAGACGAGCAGTACTTC. Using reference TRBV5-4 and TRBJ2-7 for the parts outside the CDR3, the full variable domain is ETGVTQSPTHLIKTRGQQVTLRCSSQSGHNTVSWYQQALGQGPQFIFQYYREEENGRGNFPPRFSGLQFPNYSSELNVNALELDDSALYLCATTSGGVDEQYFGPGTRLTVT.

This clone appeared once. The chain combines TRBV9 with TRBJ2-7, with TRBD2 identical over 13 bases. The V gene end was trimmed by 2 bases and the J gene end by 1 base; junction bases not matched to a gene: 6. CDR3 length equals 17 residues. Germline lookup yields CDR1 SGDLS and CDR2 YYNGEE. The CDR3 sequence: CASSVGLAGYESYEQYF. In nucleotides, the CDR3 is TGTGCCAGCAGCGTGGGACTAGCGGGATATGAGTCCTACGAGCAGTACTTC.

The chain joins TRBV6-4 to TRBJ2-4; 10 bases agree with TRBD1. The CDR3 sequence is 14 residues long. Per germline, CDR1 MRHNA and CDR2 SNTAGT. V shed 4 bases, J shed 5 bases, and the junction held 2 bases outside the gene matches. The CDR3 region has the DNA TGTGCCAGCAGTGTAGGGACAGGGGAAAACATTCAGTACTTC. Its translation is CASSVGTGENIQYF.

This clone was seen a handful of times. The chain uses TRBV7-6 and TRBJ1-3, with TRBD1 identical over 7 bases. V shed 5 bases and J 2 bases; nucleotides not matched to a gene: 3. This CDR3 contains 14 residues. Germline V lookup: CDR1 SGHVS, CDR2 FNYEAQ. In DNA, the CDR3 is TGTGCCAGCAGCGCGACAGGGCCTGGAAACACCATATATTTT. This gives the protein CASSATGPGNTIYF.

V usage is TRBV9 and J usage is TRBJ1-1; maybe TRBD1 (5 bases). V shed 7 bases and J shed 1 base, with 14 bases lying between them. Germline V gene data show CDR1 as SGDLS and CDR2 as YYNGEE. This CDR3 comprises 14 residues. The CDR3 here is CASSAGQGNTEAFF. DNA of the CDR3: TGTGCCAGCTCCGCAGGGCAGGGGAACACTGAAGCTTTCTTT.

The V call is TRBV21-1, the J call TRBJ2-5; the D segment call TRBD2 is taken from the table without a DNA check. TRBV21-1 has pseudogene status. The CDR3 extends over 14 amino acids. The CDR3 coding sequence is TGTGCCAGCAGCAAATTACCGGGGTTGGAGACCCAGTACTTC. It yields the protein CASSKLPGLETQYF.

This chain links TRBV5-1 with TRBJ2-2, with unresolved D. The V gene's germline CDR1 is SGHRS and CDR2 YFSETQ. The CDR3 is made up of 13 amino acids. V lost 5 bases to trimming and J lost 2 bases, with 7 bases between them. The CDR3 DNA is TGCGCCAGCAGAAGCCGCAACACCGGGGAGCTGTTTTTT. This encodes CASRSRNTGELFF.

V usage is TRBV5-1 and J usage is TRBJ1-2; possibly TRBD1 for D (6 bases). Between the trimmed V and J ends, which lost 3 bases and 8 bases, there was a span of 17 bases. The CDR3 is 14 residues long. Germline loops: CDR1 SGHRS, CDR2 YFSETQ. The CDR3 region is CASSWGGAGGGYTF. The CDR3, as DNA: TGCGCCAGCAGCTGGGGGGGGGCAGGAGGCGGCTACACCTTC.

The V call is TRBV25-1, the J call TRBJ1-4; D remains unclear. In germline, CDR1 is MGHDK, CDR2 SYGVNS. CDR3 length: 15 residues. Trimming removed 1 base at V and 3 bases at J, with 9 bases between. CDR3 sequence reads: CASSELGVSNEKLFF. The CDR3 nucleotides read TGTGCCAGCAGTGAATTGGGAGTTTCTAATGAAAAACTGTTTTTT.

V and J are TRBV5-6 and TRBJ2-3; no definite D call. Germline CDR1 reads SGHDT; CDR2 reads YYEEEE. Deletions cut 2 bases from V and 5 bases from J, with 9 bases between. This CDR3 region has 13 residues. The CDR3 region has the DNA TGTGCCAGCAGCTTACTGGGCGTAGATACGCAGTATTTT. This codes for CASSLLGVDTQYF.

The chain joins TRBV21-1 to TRBJ2-2; the table's TRBD2 call for D was not verified on the DNA. TRBV21-1 is classified as a pseudogene. This CDR3 is 18 amino acids long. The DNA of the CDR3 is TGTGCCAGCAGCTTTGGTCCCACAGCGGGAGGGGGAACCGGGGAGCTGTTTTTT. Translating it yields CASSFGPTAGGGTGELFF.

The chain couples TRBV14 to TRBJ2-3, with D unresolved. CDR3 length equals 14 residues. V lost 0 bases to trimming and J lost 1 base, with 5 bases between them. Germline V gives CDR1 SGHDN, CDR2 FVKESK. The CDR3 region is CASSQERRTDTQYF. The CDR3 DNA follows: TGTGCCAGCAGCCAAGAGCGGCGCACAGATACGCAGTATTTT.